One sample yielded the 16 T cell receptor beta chains listed below, sequenced in a study of blood T cell repertoires in COVID-19. Using immunoSEQ multiplex PCR, the repertoire was profiled, and TCRdb retains in-frame clones only, with some absent. The table lists 30,000 to 40,000 clones, 85% to 90% of them singletons. The specimen sequenced was peripheral blood. The receptors here all came from a man between 65 and 85 years old with active COVID-19.

Comment on this clone: Additional DNA sequences in this sample encode the identical CDR3. The genes are TRBV24-1 and TRBJ1-4; D call uncertain. Trimming removed 2 bases from V and 1 base from J, with 7 bases in between. Per the germline V gene, CDR1 is KGHDR and CDR2 is SFDVKD. The CDR3 contains 15 residues. Written as DNA, the CDR3 is TGTGCCACCAGTGATTCAGGAGGAACTAATGAAAAACTGTTTTTT. Translating it yields CATSDSGGTNEKLFF.

The chain employs TRBV5-1 and TRBJ2-1, with 8 bases fitting TRBD1. In germline, CDR1 is SGHRS, CDR2 YFSETQ. Trimming cost V 3 bases and J 2 bases; bases outside gene matches: 4. CDR3 length equals 15 residues. CDR3 bases: TGCGCCAGCAGCTCCGGACAGGGCACCTACAATGAGCAGTTCTTC. It specifies CASSSGQGTYNEQFF.

V and J are TRBV4-1 and TRBJ1-4; no definite D call. CDR1 and CDR2 from the germline V gene are MGHRA and YSYEKL. CDR3 length: 14 amino acids. V dropped 3 bases and J dropped 7 bases, with 12 bases sitting between them. The CDR3: CASSHTQAGEKLFF. CDR3 DNA: TGCGCCAGCAGCCATACGCAGGCCGGTGAAAAACTGTTTTTT.

This chain links TRBV7-6 with TRBJ1-1, with 11 bases matching TRBD1. The junction had 2 bases not matched to a gene; V was cut back by 1 base and J by 1 base. The length of the CDR3 is 16 residues. CDR1 is SGHVS and CDR2 is FNYEAQ in the germline V gene. The DNA for the CDR3 is TGTGCCAGCAGCTTAGGGACAGGGGGCTCGAACACTGAAGCTTTCTTT. Translating gives CASSLGTGGSNTEAFF.

The rearrangement joins TRBV30 to TRBJ2-5; the D gene is possibly TRBD1 (6 bases). The CDR3 has 12 residues. Looked up from germline, CDR1 is GTSNPN and CDR2 is SVGIG (reference sequence). Trimming pared 3 bases from V and 5 bases from J, leaving 10 bases between. CDR3 in amino acids: CAWSRGGETQYF. As DNA, the CDR3 is TGTGCCTGGAGCAGGGGCGGGGAGACCCAGTACTTC.

The J gene is TRBJ2-7, the V gene TRBV5-5; tentatively, D is TRBD2 (5 bases). V gave up 4 bases and J gave up 4 bases, with 21 bases separating them. Germline CDR1 is SGHKS and CDR2 is YYEKEE (reference sequence). CDR3 length: 16 amino acids. Here the CDR3 reads CASSNESVWRGYEQYF. The CDR3, as DNA: TGTGCCAGCAGCAACGAGAGTGTGTGGAGAGGGTACGAGCAGTACTTC.

The CDR3 nucleotides are TGCAGCGTTGGGTCGCCCAGGCTCTACAATGAGCAGTTCTTC. Translated, it gives CSVGSPRLYNEQFF. The J gene is TRBJ2-1, the V gene TRBV29-1; D gene unclear. This CDR3 has 14 residues. The V end lost 4 bases, the J end lost 3 bases, and 13 bases lay between the germline ends. The germline V gene encodes CDR1 SQVTM and CDR2 ANQGSEA.

CDR3 sequence reads: CAWSVYRDSPLHF. DNA for the CDR3: TGTGCCTGGAGTGTATACAGGGACTCACCCCTCCACTTT. The chain recombines TRBV30 with TRBJ1-6; TRBD1 is a possible D gene (6 bases). V was cut by 0 bases and J by 10 bases, with 10 bases left in between. The CDR3 spans 13 residues. CDR1 GTSNPN and CDR2 SVGIG come from the germline V gene (reference sequence).

The genes are TRBV9 and TRBJ1-6; D gene unclear. V was trimmed by 4 bases and J by 8 bases, leaving 7 bases between them. Germline loops: CDR1 SGDLS, CDR2 YYNGEE. This CDR3 has 12 amino acids. In DNA form, the CDR3 reads TGTGCCAGCAGCCGTGTCGATTCACCCCTCCACTTT. Protein: CASSRVDSPLHF. Full variable domain (rest looked up from reference TRBV9 and TRBJ1-6): DSGVTQTPKHLITATGQRVTLRCSPRSGDLSVYWYQQSLDQGLQFLIQYYNGEERAKGNILERFSAQQFPDLHSELNLSSLELGDSALYFCASSRVDSPLHFGNGTRLTVT.

The chain links TRBV4-3 to TRBJ2-7, with D tentatively TRBD2 (6 bases). The CDR3 runs 14 residues. Trimming removed 2 bases from V and 12 bases from J, with 20 bases in between. Germline V CDR1 and CDR2: LGHNA, YSLEER. The CDR3 sequence is CASSQSRLNGGLYF. CDR3 nucleotides: TGCGCCAGCAGCCAAAGCCGACTAAACGGGGGTCTGTACTTC.

CDR3 nucleotide sequence: TGTGCCAGCAGTTACATCGGAGGGGCGGACACTGAAGCTTTCTTT. This translates into CASSYIGGADTEAFF. V and J are TRBV6-2 or TRBV6-3 and TRBJ1-1; D is perhaps TRBD1 (5 bases). The CDR3 is made up of 15 amino acids. Germline CDR1 reads MNHEY; CDR2 reads SVGEGT. V was cut by 2 bases and J by 3 bases, with 13 bases left in between.

The chain couples TRBV9 to TRBJ1-4; 7 positions agree with TRBD1. The CDR3 is made up of 15 amino acids. V was clipped by 3 bases and J by 4 bases; unmatched bases: 6. In germline, CDR1 is SGDLS, CDR2 YYNGEE. The CDR3 coding sequence is TGTGCCAGCAGCGCATCCGGGACAGTTAATGAAAAACTGTTTTTT. This translates into CASSASGTVNEKLFF.

The CDR3 coding sequence is TGCGCCAGCAGCCAAGAGTGGGCCCAAAACATTCAGTACTTC. It is translated as CASSQEWAQNIQYF. The J gene is TRBJ2-4, the V gene TRBV4-1; D remains unclear. This CDR3 spans 14 amino acids. Germline lookup yields CDR1 MGHRA and CDR2 YSYEKL. V was clipped by 0 bases and J by 5 bases, with 8 bases between them.

This clone was seen just once. V is TRBV3-1 (or the pseudogene TRBV3-2) and J is TRBJ1-1, with a possible D match to TRBD1 (6 bases). CDR1 and CDR2 from the germline V gene are LGHDT and YNNKEL (reference sequence). Trimming removed 6 bases at V and 4 bases at J, with 15 bases between. The CDR3 runs 14 residues. In DNA, the CDR3 is TGTGCCAGCAGGCACAGGGACATGGGCACTGAAGCTTTCTTT. Its protein product is CASRHRDMGTEAFF.

The chain carries TRBV3-1 (or the pseudogene TRBV3-2) and TRBJ1-1; D remains unclear. This CDR3 comprises 14 residues. With 1 base removed from V and 1 base from J, the gap between germline ends came to 7 bases. Germline lookup yields CDR1 LGHDT and CDR2 YNNKEL (reference sequence). The chain's CDR3 is CASSQVQANTEAFF. The CDR3 DNA is TGTGCCAGCAGCCAAGTTCAGGCGAACACTGAAGCTTTCTTT.

The rearrangement links TRBV19 to TRBJ1-1, with 7 bases that match TRBD1. Germline V CDR1 and CDR2: LNHDA, SQIVND (reference sequence). This CDR3 region has 14 residues. The J segment lost 0 bases and the V segment lost 9 bases, leaving 7 bases of the junction unmatched. CDR3 in amino acids: CASKNRGMNTEAFF. In DNA form, the CDR3 reads TGTGCCAGCAAGAACAGGGGTATGAACACTGAAGCTTTCTTT.